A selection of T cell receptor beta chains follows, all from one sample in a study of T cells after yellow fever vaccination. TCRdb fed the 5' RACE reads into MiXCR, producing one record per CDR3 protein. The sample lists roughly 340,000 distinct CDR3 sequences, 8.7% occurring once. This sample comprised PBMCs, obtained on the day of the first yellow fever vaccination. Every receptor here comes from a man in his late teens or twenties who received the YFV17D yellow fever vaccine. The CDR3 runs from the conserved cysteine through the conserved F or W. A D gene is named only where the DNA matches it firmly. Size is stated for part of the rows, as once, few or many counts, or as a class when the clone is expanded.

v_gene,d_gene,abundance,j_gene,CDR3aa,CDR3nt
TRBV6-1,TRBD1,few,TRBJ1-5,CASSANPGQGDNQPQHF,TGTGCCAGCAGTGCGAATCCGGGACAGGGGGATAATCAGCCCCAGCATTTT
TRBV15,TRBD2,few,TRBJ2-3,CATRGGTAGGLAQYF,TGTGCCACCAGGGGGGGGACTGCGGGGGGGCTGGCGCAGTATTTT
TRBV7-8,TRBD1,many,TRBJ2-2,CASSLRTGGSGELFF,TGTGCCAGCAGCCTACGGACAGGGGGGTCCGGGGAGCTGTTTTTT
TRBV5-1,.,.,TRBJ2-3,CASRRGDTDTQYF,TGCGCCAGTCGAAGGGGAGACACAGATACGCAGTATTTT
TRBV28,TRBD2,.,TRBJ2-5,CASSSPSGGARETQYF,TGTGCCAGCAGTTCCCCTAGCGGGGGGGCTCGAGAGACCCAGTACTTC
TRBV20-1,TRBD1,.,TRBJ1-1,CSARAEGARTEAFF,TGCAGTGCTAGAGCGGAGGGGGCGCGGACTGAAGCTTTCTTT
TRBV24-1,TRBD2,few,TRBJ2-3,CATSDPLGRGTDTQYF,TGTGCCACCAGTGACCCACTAGGGAGGGGCACAGATACGCAGTATTTT
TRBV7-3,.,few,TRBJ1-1,CASSLRDRTEAFF,TGTGCCAGCAGCTTAAGGGACCGGACTGAAGCTTTCTTT
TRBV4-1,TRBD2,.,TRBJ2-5,CASSQLAGVRETQYF,TGCGCCAGCAGCCAACTAGCGGGGGTGAGGGAGACCCAGTACTTC
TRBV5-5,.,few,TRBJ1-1,CASSTGDRIYTEAFF,TGTGCCAGCAGCACCGGAGACAGGATATACACTGAAGCTTTCTTT
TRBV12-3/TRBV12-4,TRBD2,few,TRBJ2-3,CASSSSTSGDLVDTQYF,TGTGCCAGCAGTTCCTCTACTAGCGGGGACCTGGTAGATACGCAGTATTTT
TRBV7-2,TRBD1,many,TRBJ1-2,CASSFPGQDYGYTF,TGTGCCAGCAGCTTTCCGGGACAGGACTATGGCTACACCTTC
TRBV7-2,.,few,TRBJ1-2,CASSSSTRLYGYTF,TGTGCCAGCAGCTCGTCGACAAGGCTCTATGGCTACACCTTC
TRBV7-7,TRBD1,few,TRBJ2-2,CASRPTGGTTGELFF,TGTGCTAGCAGACCGACAGGGGGCACCACCGGGGAGCTGTTTTTT
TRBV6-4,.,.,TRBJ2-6,CASSRTAEFSGANVLTF,TGTGCCAGCAGCCGGACCGCAGAGTTCTCTGGGGCCAACGTCCTGACTTTC
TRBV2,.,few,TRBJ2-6,CASSARRNLSGANVLTF,TGTGCCAGCAGTGCACGGAGGAATCTGTCTGGGGCCAACGTCCTGACTTTC
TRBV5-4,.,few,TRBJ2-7,CASSRGSSGFNEQYF,TGTGCCAGCAGCCGCGGGTCCTCAGGTTTCAACGAGCAGTACTTC
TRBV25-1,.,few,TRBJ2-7,CASSDPSRVSSDEQYF,TGTGCCAGCAGTGACCCCAGTCGGGTCAGTTCAGACGAGCAGTACTTC
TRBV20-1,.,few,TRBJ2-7,CSATGRGHEQYF,TGCAGTGCAACAGGCCGGGGGCACGAGCAGTACTTC
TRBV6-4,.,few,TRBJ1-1,CASSDSAANTEAFF,TGTGCCAGCAGTGACTCGGCAGCTAACACTGAAGCTTTCTTT
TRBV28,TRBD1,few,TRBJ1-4,CASRTGTGEKLFF,TGTGCCAGCAGGACCGGGACAGGTGAAAAACTGTTTTTT
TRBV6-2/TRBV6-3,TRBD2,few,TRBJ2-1,CASSPRTPGTSGLYSYNEQFF,TGTGCCAGCAGTCCCAGGACCCCCGGGACTAGCGGACTTTACTCCTACAATGAGCAGTTCTTC
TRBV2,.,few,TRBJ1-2,CASSNSYGYTF,TGTGCCAGCAGTAACAGCTATGGCTACACCTTC
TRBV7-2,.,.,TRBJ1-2,CASSFPGSLYGYTF,TGTGCCAGCAGCTTTCCGGGATCCCTATATGGCTACACCTTC
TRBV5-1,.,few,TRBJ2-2,CASSLHGQNTGELFF,TGCGCCAGCAGCCTACACGGACAGAACACCGGGGAGCTGTTTTTT
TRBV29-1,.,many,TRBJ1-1,CSVDRPNTEAFF,TGCAGCGTTGACAGGCCGAACACTGAAGCTTTCTTT
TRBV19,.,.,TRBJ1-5,CASSRNPGFGTQPQHF,TGTGCCAGTAGCCGTAACCCCGGGTTTGGTACCCAGCCCCAGCATTTT
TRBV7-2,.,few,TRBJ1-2,CASSFRGVGGYTF,TGTGCCAGCAGCTTCAGGGGCGTTGGTGGCTACACCTTC
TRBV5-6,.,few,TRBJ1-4,CASSSSQDNEKLFF,TGTGCCAGCAGCTCCAGTCAAGATAATGAAAAACTGTTTTTT
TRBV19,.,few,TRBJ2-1,CASSSASDSFRGSYNEQFF,TGTGCCAGTAGCTCCGCCTCTGACAGTTTTCGGGGCTCCTACAATGAGCAGTTCTTC
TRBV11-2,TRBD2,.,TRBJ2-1,CASSLAGLYNEQFF,TGTGCCAGCAGCTTGGCGGGACTATACAATGAGCAGTTCTTC
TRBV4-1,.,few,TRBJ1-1,CASRHAKDIVNTEAFF,TGCGCCAGCAGACACGCTAAGGATATTGTGAACACTGAAGCTTTCTTT
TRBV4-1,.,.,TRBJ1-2,CASSQYRQEANYGYTF,TGCGCCAGCAGCCAATACCGACAGGAAGCTAACTATGGCTACACCTTC
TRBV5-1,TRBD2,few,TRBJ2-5,CASSSRAGGEETQYF,TGCGCCAGCAGCAGCCGAGCGGGGGGCGAAGAGACCCAGTACTTC
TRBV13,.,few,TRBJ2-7,CASSSRDTSYEQYF,TGTGCCAGCAGCTCACGGGACACCTCCTACGAGCAGTACTTC
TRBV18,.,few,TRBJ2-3,CASSPSQTDTQYF,TGTGCCAGCTCACCATCCCAGACAGATACGCAGTATTTT
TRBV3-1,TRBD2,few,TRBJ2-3,CASSQSRGGWTDTQYF,TGTGCCAGCAGCCAATCGCGGGGGGGTTGGACAGATACGCAGTATTTT
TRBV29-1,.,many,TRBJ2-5,CSVEAPHQETQYF,TGCAGCGTTGAAGCCCCCCACCAAGAGACCCAGTACTTC
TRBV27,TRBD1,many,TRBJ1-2,CASRGQGRYYGYTF,TGTGCCAGCAGGGGACAGGGGCGCTACTATGGCTACACCTTC
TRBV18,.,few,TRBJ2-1,CASSQDVAYNEQFF,TGTGCCAGCTCCCAGGACGTCGCCTACAATGAGCAGTTCTTC
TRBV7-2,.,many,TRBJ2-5,CASRGPGGWETQYF,TGTGCCAGCAGAGGACCCGGGGGTTGGGAGACCCAGTACTTC
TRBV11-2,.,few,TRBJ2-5,CASSPRLAAPYETQYF,TGTGCCAGCAGCCCCCGCCTAGCTGCCCCGTATGAGACCCAGTACTTC
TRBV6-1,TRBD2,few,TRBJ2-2,CASSRGLAGNTGELFF,TGTGCCAGCAGCCGAGGACTAGCTGGGAACACCGGGGAGCTGTTTTTT
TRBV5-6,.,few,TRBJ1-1,CASSLTGPEAFF,TGTGCCAGCAGCTTGACGGGACCCGAAGCTTTCTTT
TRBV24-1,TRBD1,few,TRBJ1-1,CAIGTAMKEAFF,TGTGCCATCGGGACAGCAATGAAAGAAGCTTTCTTT
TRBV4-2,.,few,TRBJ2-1,CASTNNPGALSSYNEQFF,TGTGCCAGCACCAACAACCCAGGGGCACTGAGCTCCTACAATGAGCAGTTCTTC
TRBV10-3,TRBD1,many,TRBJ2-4,CAISKGQGGDIQYF,TGTGCCATCAGTAAGGGACAGGGCGGGGACATTCAGTACTTC
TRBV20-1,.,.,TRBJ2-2,CSASPWTRGGTGELFF,TGCAGTGCTAGCCCGTGGACGCGGGGAGGCACCGGGGAGCTGTTTTTT
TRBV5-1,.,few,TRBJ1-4,CASTPGARTNEKLFF,TGCGCCAGCACTCCGGGGGCCCGAACTAATGAAAAACTGTTTTTT
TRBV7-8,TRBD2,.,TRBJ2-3,CASSSASAGGTDTQYF,TGTGCCAGCAGCTCCGCCTCAGCGGGGGGTACAGATACGCAGTATTTT
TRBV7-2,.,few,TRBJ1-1,CASSLDRPPNTEAFF,TGTGCCAGCAGCTTAGACAGGCCCCCGAACACTGAAGCTTTCTTT
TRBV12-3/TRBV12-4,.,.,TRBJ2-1,CASSFNSGTHLRSYNEQFF,TGTGCCAGCAGTTTCAATTCCGGGACACACCTTCGCTCCTACAATGAGCAGTTCTTC
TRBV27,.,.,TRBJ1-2,CASSLSRARNYGYTF,TGTGCCAGCAGTTTATCCCGCGCGAGAAACTATGGCTACACCTTC
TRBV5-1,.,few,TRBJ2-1,CASSTLAVGQEQFF,TGCGCCAGCAGCACCTTAGCGGTTGGTCAGGAGCAGTTCTTC
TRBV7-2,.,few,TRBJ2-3,CASSWVGALTDTQYF,TGTGCCAGCAGCTGGGTGGGTGCTCTCACAGATACGCAGTATTTT
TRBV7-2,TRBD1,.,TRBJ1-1,CASSRGTELAEAFF,TGTGCCAGCAGCCGCGGGACAGAACTGGCTGAAGCTTTCTTT
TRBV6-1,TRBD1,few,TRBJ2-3,CASSGPGQRTQYF,TGTGCCAGCAGTGGCCCGGGACAGCGTACGCAGTATTTT